This T cell receptor beta chain appears in the sequencing data of a study of T cells in Graves' hyperthyroidism and ophthalmopathy. This clonotype came up many times. CDR3 length: 12 residues. Looked up from germline, CDR1 is SGHTA and CDR2 is FQGNSA. Trimming stripped 4 bases from V and 4 bases from J, with 6 bases between. Regions amplified from RNA transcripts were the TCR beta CDR3 regions. The study used the HTBI primer set for a first-round RT-PCR of the TCR CDR3. In TCRdb, the multiplex PCR reads were re-called with MiXCR into one record per CDR3 protein. The table lists around 600,000 distinct CDR3 sequences, approximately 15% of them singletons.

The sequence came from a woman aged 45-65 years with Graves' ophthalmopathy. The sequenced sample consisted of blood. The chain carries TRBV7-2 and TRBJ2-3, with D perhaps TRBD2 (5 bases). For the CDR3, the DNA is TGTGCCAGCAGCTACGGGGCAGATACGCAGTATTTT. Its translation: CASSYGADTQYF.